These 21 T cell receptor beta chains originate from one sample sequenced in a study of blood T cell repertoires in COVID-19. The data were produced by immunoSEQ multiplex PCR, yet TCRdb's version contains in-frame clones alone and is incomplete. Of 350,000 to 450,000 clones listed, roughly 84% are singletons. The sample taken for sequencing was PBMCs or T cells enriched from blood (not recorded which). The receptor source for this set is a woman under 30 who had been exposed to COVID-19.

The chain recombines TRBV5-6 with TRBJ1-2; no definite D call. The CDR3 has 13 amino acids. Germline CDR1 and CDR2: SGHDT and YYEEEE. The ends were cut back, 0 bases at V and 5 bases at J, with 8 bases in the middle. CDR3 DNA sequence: TGTGCCAGCAGCTTGGGGGCTGGGTATGGCTACACCTTC. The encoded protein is CASSLGAGYGYTF. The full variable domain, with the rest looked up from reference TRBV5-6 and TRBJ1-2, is DAGVTQSPTHLIKTRGQQVTLRCSPKSGHDTVSWYQQALGQGPQFIFQYYEEEERQRGNFPDRFSGHQFPNYSSELNVNALLLGDSALYLCASSLGAGYGYTFGSGTRLTVV.

CDR3 sequence (DNA): TGTGCCAGCAGGGATACAGGGGGAGATCAGCCCCAGCATTTT. It is translated as CASRDTGGDQPQHF. The rearrangement joins TRBV6-5 to TRBJ1-5; TRBD1 matches at 8 bases. Germline-derived CDR1 and CDR2 are MNHEY and SVGAGI. The CDR3 spans 14 residues. With 6 bases clipped from V and 5 bases from J, the junction kept 6 bases outside the gene matches.

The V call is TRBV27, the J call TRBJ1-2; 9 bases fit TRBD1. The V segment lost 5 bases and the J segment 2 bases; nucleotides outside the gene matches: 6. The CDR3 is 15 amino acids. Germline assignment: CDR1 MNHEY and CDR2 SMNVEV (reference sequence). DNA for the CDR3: TGTGCCAGCAGTCGGAAGGGGACAGGGAACTATGGCTACACCTTC. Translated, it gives CASSRKGTGNYGYTF.

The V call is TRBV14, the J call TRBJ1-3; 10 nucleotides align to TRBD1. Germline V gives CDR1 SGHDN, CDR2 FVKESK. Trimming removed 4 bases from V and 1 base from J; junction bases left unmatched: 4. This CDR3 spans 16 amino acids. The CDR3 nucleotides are TGTGCCAGCAGCCGCCCGGGACAGGGGTCTGGAAACACCATATATTTT. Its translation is CASSRPGQGSGNTIYF.

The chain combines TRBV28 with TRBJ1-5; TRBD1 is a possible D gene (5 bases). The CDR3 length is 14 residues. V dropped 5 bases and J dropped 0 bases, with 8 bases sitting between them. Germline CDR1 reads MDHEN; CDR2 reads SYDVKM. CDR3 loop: CASSRQYSNQPQHF. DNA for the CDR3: TGTGCCAGCAGTCGACAGTATAGCAATCAGCCCCAGCATTTT.

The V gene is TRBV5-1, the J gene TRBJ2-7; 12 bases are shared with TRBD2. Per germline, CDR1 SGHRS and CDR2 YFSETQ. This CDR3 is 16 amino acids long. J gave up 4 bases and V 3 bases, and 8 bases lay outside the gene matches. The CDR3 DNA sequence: TGCGCCAGCAGCTGGACTAGCGGGGCACCCCCTTACGAGCAGTACTTC. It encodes CASSWTSGAPPYEQYF.

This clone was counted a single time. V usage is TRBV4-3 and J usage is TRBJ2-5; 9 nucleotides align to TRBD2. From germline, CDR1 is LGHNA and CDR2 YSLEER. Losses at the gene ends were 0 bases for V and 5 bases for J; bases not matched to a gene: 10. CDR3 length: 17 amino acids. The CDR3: CASSQDLAGGLGETQYF. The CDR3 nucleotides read TGCGCCAGCAGCCAAGATCTGGCGGGGGGGCTTGGTGAGACCCAGTACTTC.

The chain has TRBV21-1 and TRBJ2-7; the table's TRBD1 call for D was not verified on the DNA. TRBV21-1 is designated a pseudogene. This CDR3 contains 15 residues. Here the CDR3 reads CASSKTGTGIYEQYF. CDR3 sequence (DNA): TGTGCCAGCAGCAAGACCGGGACAGGGATCTACGAGCAGTACTTC.

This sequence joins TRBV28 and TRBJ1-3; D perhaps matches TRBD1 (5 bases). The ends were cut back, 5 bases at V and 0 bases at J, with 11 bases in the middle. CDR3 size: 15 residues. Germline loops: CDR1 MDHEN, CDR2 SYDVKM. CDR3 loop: CASSTYQGSGNTIYF. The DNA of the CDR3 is TGTGCCAGCAGTACTTACCAGGGCTCTGGAAACACCATATATTTT.

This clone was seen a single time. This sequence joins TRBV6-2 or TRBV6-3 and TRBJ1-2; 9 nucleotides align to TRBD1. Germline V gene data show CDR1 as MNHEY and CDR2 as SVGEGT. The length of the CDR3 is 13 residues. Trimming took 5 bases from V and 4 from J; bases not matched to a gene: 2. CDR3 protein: CASSGTGIYGYTF. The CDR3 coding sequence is TGTGCCAGCAGTGGGACAGGGATCTATGGCTACACCTTC.

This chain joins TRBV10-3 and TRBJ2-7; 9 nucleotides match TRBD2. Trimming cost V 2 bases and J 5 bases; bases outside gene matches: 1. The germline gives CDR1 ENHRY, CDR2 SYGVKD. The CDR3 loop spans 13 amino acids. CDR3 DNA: TGTGCCATCAGTGAGGGGACTAGCAACGAGCAGTACTTC. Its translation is CAISEGTSNEQYF.

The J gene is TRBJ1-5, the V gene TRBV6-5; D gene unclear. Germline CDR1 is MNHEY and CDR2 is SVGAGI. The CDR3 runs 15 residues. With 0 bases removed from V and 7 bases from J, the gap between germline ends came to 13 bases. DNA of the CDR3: TGTGCCAGCAGTTACTCGTCGGGTCGAGGGCAGCCCCAGCATTTT. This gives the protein CASSYSSGRGQPQHF.

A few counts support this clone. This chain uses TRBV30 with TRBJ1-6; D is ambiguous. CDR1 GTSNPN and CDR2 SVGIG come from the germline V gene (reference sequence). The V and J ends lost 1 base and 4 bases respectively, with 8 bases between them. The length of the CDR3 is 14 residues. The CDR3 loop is CAWSGVQYNSPLHF. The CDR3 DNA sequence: TGTGCCTGGAGTGGTGTGCAGTATAATTCACCCCTCCACTTT. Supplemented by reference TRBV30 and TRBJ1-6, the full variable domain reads SQTIHQWPATLVQPVGSPLSLECTVEGTSNPNLYWYRQAAGRGLQLLFYSVGIGQISSEVPQNLSASRPQDRQFILSSKKLLLSDSGFYLCAWSGVQYNSPLHFGNGTRLTVT.

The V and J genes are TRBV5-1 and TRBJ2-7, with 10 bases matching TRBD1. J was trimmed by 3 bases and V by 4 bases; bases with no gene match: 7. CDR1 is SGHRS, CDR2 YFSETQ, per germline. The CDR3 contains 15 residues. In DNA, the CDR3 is TGCGCCAGCAGCCTAAACCGGGACAGGGGCTACGAGCAGTACTTC. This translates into CASSLNRDRGYEQYF.

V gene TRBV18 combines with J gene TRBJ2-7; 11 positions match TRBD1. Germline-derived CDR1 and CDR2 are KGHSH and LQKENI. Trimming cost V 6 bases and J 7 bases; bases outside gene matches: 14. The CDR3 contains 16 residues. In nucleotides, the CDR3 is TGTGCCAGCTCCGCCTCCCAGGACAGGGGGCTCGTGGAGCAGTACTTC. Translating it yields CASSASQDRGLVEQYF. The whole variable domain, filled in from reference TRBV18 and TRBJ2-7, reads NAGVMQNPRHLVRRRGQEARLRCSPMKGHSHVYWYRQLPEEGLKFMVYLQKENIIDESGMPKERFSAEFPKEGPSILRIQQVVRGDSAAYFCASSASQDRGLVEQYFGPGTRLTVT.

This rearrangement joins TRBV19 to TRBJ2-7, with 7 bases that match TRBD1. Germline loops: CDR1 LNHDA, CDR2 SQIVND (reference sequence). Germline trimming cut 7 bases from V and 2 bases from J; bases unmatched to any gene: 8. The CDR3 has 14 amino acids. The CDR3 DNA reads TGTGCCAGTACTTCCGGGACAGAAGCCTACGAGCAGTACTTC. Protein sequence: CASTSGTEAYEQYF.

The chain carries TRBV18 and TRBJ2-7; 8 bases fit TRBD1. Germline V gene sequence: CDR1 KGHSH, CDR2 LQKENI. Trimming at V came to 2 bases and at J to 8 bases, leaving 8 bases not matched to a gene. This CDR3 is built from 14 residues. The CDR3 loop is CASSPGGRGRKQYF. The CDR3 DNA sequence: TGTGCCAGCTCACCAGGTGGCAGGGGGCGAAAGCAGTACTTC. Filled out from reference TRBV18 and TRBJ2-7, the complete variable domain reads NAGVMQNPRHLVRRRGQEARLRCSPMKGHSHVYWYRQLPEEGLKFMVYLQKENIIDESGMPKERFSAEFPKEGPSILRIQQVVRGDSAAYFCASSPGGRGRKQYFGPGTRLTVT.

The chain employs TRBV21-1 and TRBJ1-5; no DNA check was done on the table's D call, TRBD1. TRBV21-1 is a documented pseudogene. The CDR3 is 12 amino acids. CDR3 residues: CAAPGSNQPQHF. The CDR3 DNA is TGTGCCGCCCCAGGGAGCAATCAGCCCCAGCATTTT.

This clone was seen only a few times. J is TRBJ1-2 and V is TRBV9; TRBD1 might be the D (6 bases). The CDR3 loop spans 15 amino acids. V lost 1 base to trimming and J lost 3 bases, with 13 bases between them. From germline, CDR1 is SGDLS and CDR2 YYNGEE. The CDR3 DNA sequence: TGTGCCAGCAGCGTAAATGGGGGCCATGACTATGGCTACACCTTC. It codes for CASSVNGGHDYGYTF.

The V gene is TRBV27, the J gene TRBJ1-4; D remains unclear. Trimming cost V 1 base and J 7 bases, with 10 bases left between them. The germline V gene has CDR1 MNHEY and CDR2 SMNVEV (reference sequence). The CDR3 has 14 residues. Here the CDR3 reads CASSLLRFCEKLFF. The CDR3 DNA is TGTGCCAGCAGTTTATTACGGTTTTGTGAAAAACTGTTTTTT.

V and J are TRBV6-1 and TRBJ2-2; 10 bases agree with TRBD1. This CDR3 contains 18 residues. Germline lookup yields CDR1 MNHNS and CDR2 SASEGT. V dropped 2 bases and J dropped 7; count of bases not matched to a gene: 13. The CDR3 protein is CASSERLTGTGVSGELFF. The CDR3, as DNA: TGTGCCAGCAGTGAACGTTTAACCGGGACAGGGGTCAGCGGGGAGCTGTTTTTT.